The 31 T cell receptor beta chains reported below all come from one sample, sequenced in a study of cytomegalovirus exposure and HLA in healthy donors. Amplification used 60 Vbeta primers and 13 Jbeta primers. Sequencing used immunoSEQ multiplex PCR; TCRdb keeps in-frame clones, though not all of them. This sample has some 140,000 clones; roughly 70% occur once, and the top ten carry roughly 2.2%. Sequenced input: PBMCs. These receptors were collected from a young man in good health and CMV-seronegative.

The J gene is TRBJ2-5, the V gene TRBV7-6; TRBD1 might be the D (6 bases). Germline V CDR1 and CDR2: SGHVS, FNYEAQ. The CDR3 spans 15 residues. With 5 bases removed from V and 5 bases from J, the gap between germline ends came to 18 bases. The CDR3 protein is CASSETIRGGETQYF. CDR3 coding DNA: TGTGCCAGCAGCGAAACGATCAGGGGTGGCGAGACCCAGTACTTC.

The DNA for the CDR3 is TGTGCCAGTAGGCTGGGACAGGGGGCTGGTACTGAAGCTTTCTTT. It translates to CASRLGQGAGTEAFF. This chain links TRBV19 with TRBJ1-1; 12 bases match TRBD1. This CDR3 spans 15 amino acids. The germline CDR1 and CDR2 sequences are LNHDA and SQIVND (reference sequence). The V and J ends lost 6 bases and 5 bases, in that order; junction bases with no gene match: 7.

The V gene is TRBV6-5, the J gene TRBJ1-1; D gene uncertain. Germline CDR1 reads MNHEY; CDR2 reads SVGAGI. There are 13 residues in the CDR3. V lost 3 bases and J lost 0, with 5 bases in between. CDR3 in DNA: TGTGCCAGCAGTTATTCCATGAACACTGAAGCTTTCTTT. Encoded protein: CASSYSMNTEAFF.

The rearrangement uses TRBV7-8 and TRBJ1-3; D is perhaps TRBD1 (6 bases). Trimming left V 0 bases short and J 0 bases short, with 12 bases between. There are 17 residues in the CDR3. Germline CDR1 SGHVS, CDR2 FQNEAQ. The chain's CDR3 is CASSLATGGPSGNTIYF. The CDR3, as DNA: TGTGCCAGCAGCTTAGCGACGGGGGGCCCCTCTGGAAACACCATATATTTT.

V usage is TRBV6-5 and J usage is TRBJ2-7; 8 bases line up with TRBD1. J gave up 3 bases and V 0 bases, and 4 bases lay outside the gene matches. Germline V gene sequence: CDR1 MNHEY, CDR2 SVGAGI. The CDR3 totals 15 residues. The CDR3 here is CASSYSGTGHYEQYF. CDR3 DNA: TGTGCCAGCAGTTACTCAGGGACAGGACACTACGAGCAGTACTTC.

This clone was detected only a few times. This chain connects TRBV4-1 to TRBJ2-7; D possibly corresponds to TRBD1 (5 bases). V lost 0 bases, J lost 5 bases, and 8 bases lay in between. Germline V gene lookup returns CDR1 MGHRA and CDR2 YSYEKL. This CDR3 has 13 residues. Here the CDR3 reads CASSQDQQDEQYF. The CDR3 DNA sequence: TGCGCCAGCAGCCAAGATCAACAGGACGAGCAGTACTTC.

The rearrangement joins TRBV5-6 to TRBJ1-2; D call uncertain. The CDR3 covers 17 residues. CDR1 and CDR2 from the germline V gene are SGHDT and YYEEEE. The V end lost 0 bases, the J end lost 2 bases, and 17 bases lay between the germline ends. DNA for the CDR3: TGTGCCAGCAGCTTGGTATCGCGGCGCCCGCAGAACTATGGCTACACCTTC. Protein sequence: CASSLVSRRPQNYGYTF.

This clone was observed a few times. The chain combines TRBV30 with TRBJ1-2, with D tentatively TRBD1 (5 bases). Germline-derived CDR1 and CDR2 are GTSNPN and SVGIG (reference sequence). Trimming took 5 bases from V and 5 from J, leaving 9 bases between them. The CDR3 is 11 amino acids. The CDR3 sequence: CAWDRFYGYTF. DNA of the CDR3: TGTGCCTGGGACAGATTTTATGGCTACACCTTC.

The rearrangement joins TRBV13 to TRBJ1-3; D gene ambiguous. This CDR3 is built from 12 residues. Germline CDR1 and CDR2: PRHDT and FYEKMQ (reference sequence). V was cut by 0 bases and J by 10 bases, with 7 bases left in between. The DNA of the CDR3 is TGTGCCAGCAGCTTAGGTGGCGGGACCATATATTTT. Translated: CASSLGGGTIYF.

The J gene is TRBJ1-1, the V gene TRBV7-2, with a possible D match to TRBD1 (6 bases). CDR3 length equals 13 residues. Germline assignment: CDR1 SGHTA and CDR2 FQGNSA. V was pared by 8 bases and J by 1 base, with 11 bases between. CDR3 DNA: TGTGCCAGCCTGAAGACAGGGAACACTGAAGCTTTCTTT. Its protein is CASLKTGNTEAFF.

The rearrangement links TRBV7-9 to TRBJ2-1; TRBD1 matches at 7 bases. After removal of 5 bases from V and 2 bases from J, the junction contained 9 bases not matched to a gene. The germline V gene encodes CDR1 SEHNR and CDR2 FQNEAQ (reference sequence). The CDR3 sequence is 16 residues long. CDR3 residues: CASSLHTGTAYNEQFF. CDR3 nucleotide sequence: TGTGCCAGCAGCCTGCATACCGGGACAGCCTACAATGAGCAGTTCTTC. Supplemented by reference TRBV7-9 and TRBJ2-1, the full variable domain reads DTGVSQNPRHKITKRGQNVTFRCDPISEHNRLYWYRQTLGQGPEFLTYFQNEAQLEKSRLLSDRFSAERPKGSFSTLEIQRTEQGDSAMYLCASSLHTGTAYNEQFFGPGTRLTVL.

V usage is TRBV4-1 and J usage is TRBJ2-1, with 8 bases fitting TRBD2. Germline trimming cut 1 base from V and 4 bases from J; bases unmatched to any gene: 9. This CDR3 has 17 amino acids. CDR1 and CDR2 from the germline V gene are MGHRA and YSYEKL. CDR3 DNA: TGCGCCAGCAGCCAAGTCCCGGGGGGCGGGGGGTACAATGAGCAGTTCTTC. It is translated as CASSQVPGGGGYNEQFF.

This clone was seen once. J is TRBJ2-7 and V is TRBV10-3, with D unresolved. Germline CDR1 reads ENHRY; CDR2 reads SYGVKD. The V end lost 0 bases, the J end lost 0 bases, and 6 bases lay between the germline ends. The CDR3 sequence is 14 residues long. The CDR3 here is CAISESQNSYEQYF. The CDR3 nucleotides read TGTGCCATCAGTGAGTCACAGAACTCCTACGAGCAGTACTTC.

This clone was seen only once. The chain has TRBV28 and TRBJ1-6; D gene uncertain. The V end lost 1 base, the J end lost 10 bases, and 5 bases lay between the germline ends. The length of the CDR3 is 12 residues. Germline values: CDR1 MDHEN, CDR2 SYDVKM. The CDR3 sequence is CASSLLQSPLHF. CDR3 coding DNA: TGTGCCAGCAGTTTATTACAATCACCCCTCCACTTT.

This clone has just one count. The chain has TRBV2 and TRBJ2-6; D is possibly TRBD2 (5 bases). CDR1 is SNHLY and CDR2 is FYNNEI in the germline V gene. Trimming stripped 7 bases from V and 4 bases from J, with 14 bases between. The CDR3 has 15 residues. The DNA for the CDR3 is TGTGCCAGCACCGACGAGGGAGCCGGGGCCAACGTCCTGACTTTC. Protein: CASTDEGAGANVLTF.

The chain uses TRBV28 and TRBJ1-2; D unclear. Trimming stripped 3 bases from V and 0 bases from J, with 11 bases between. CDR1 and CDR2 from the germline V gene are MDHEN and SYDVKM. The CDR3 consists of 15 residues. The CDR3 reads CASSFSRGANYGYTF. As DNA, the CDR3 is TGTGCCAGCAGTTTTTCCCGGGGAGCTAACTATGGCTACACCTTC.

The chain recombines TRBV7-2 with TRBJ1-6; D perhaps matches TRBD1 (6 bases). The CDR3 is 14 residues long. Germline lookup yields CDR1 SGHTA and CDR2 FQGNSA. Between the trimmed V and J ends, which lost 8 bases and 5 bases, there was a span of 13 bases. The CDR3 nucleotides are TGTGCCAGCTCCCCGGGACACCATAATTCACCCCTCCACTTT. This translates into CASSPGHHNSPLHF.

CDR3 bases: TGTGCCAGCAGGATAGGGGGCGTGAACACTGAAGCTTTCTTT. It specifies CASRIGGVNTEAFF. The J gene is TRBJ1-1, the V gene TRBV28; 7 nucleotides line up with TRBD1. CDR1 MDHEN and CDR2 SYDVKM come from the germline V gene. CDR3 length: 14 amino acids. V gave up 6 bases and J gave up 0 bases; unmatched junction bases: 4.

This chain uses TRBV19 with TRBJ1-1; maybe TRBD1 (6 bases). Germline values: CDR1 LNHDA, CDR2 SQIVND (reference sequence). The V end was cut by 3 bases, the J end by 5 bases, with 13 bases between. This CDR3 comprises 14 residues. The DNA for the CDR3 is TGTGCCAGTAGTATCAGGGGAGGGAATACTGAAGCTTTCTTT. Protein sequence: CASSIRGGNTEAFF.

The chain couples TRBV5-1 to TRBJ1-1; D gene ambiguous. CDR3 size: 13 residues. V was shortened by 6 bases and J by 1 base, with 10 bases between the two germline ends. Germline values: CDR1 SGHRS, CDR2 YFSETQ. The CDR3 is CASKEEPNTEAFF. In DNA, the CDR3 is TGCGCCAGCAAGGAGGAACCGAACACTGAAGCTTTCTTT.

There are a few counts of this clone. The V call is TRBV5-1, the J call TRBJ2-1; 9 bases align to TRBD2. The length of the CDR3 is 17 residues. Losses at the gene ends were 4 bases for V and 8 bases for J; bases not matched to a gene: 16. CDR1 is SGHRS and CDR2 is YFSETQ in the germline V gene. The CDR3 sequence is CASSPRGSGGLRDEQFF. DNA for the CDR3: TGCGCCAGCAGCCCTAGAGGAAGCGGGGGGCTACGGGATGAGCAGTTCTTC.

This clone was seen a few times. This rearrangement joins TRBV19 to TRBJ2-1; TRBD2 matches 9 bases. Germline CDR1 is LNHDA and CDR2 is SQIVND (reference sequence). Trimming at V came to 9 bases and at J to 2 bases, leaving 2 bases not matched to a gene. The CDR3 is made up of 13 amino acids. The CDR3 region is CASASGAYNEQFF. CDR3 in DNA: TGTGCCAGCGCTAGCGGGGCCTACAATGAGCAGTTCTTC. The full variable domain, its missing parts supplied by reference TRBV19 and TRBJ2-1, is DGGITQSPKYLFRKEGQNVTLSCEQNLNHDAMYWYRQDPGQGLRLIYYSQIVNDFQKGDIAEGYSVSREKKESFPLTVTSAQKNPTAFYLCASASGAYNEQFFGPGTRLTVL.

A few counts support this clone. The chain employs TRBV1 and TRBJ2-5; TRBD2 is taken as the D call from the table, unchecked against the DNA. The DNA end is a closer match to TRBJ2-7, so the J assignment may be wrong. TRBV1 is annotated as a pseudogene. The CDR3 is 15 amino acids. The chain's CDR3 is CTSRVSVGRDGEQYF. The CDR3 nucleotides read TGCACCAGCAGGGTCAGTGTCGGACGGGATGGCGAGCAGTACTTC.

This clone has just a few counts. This rearrangement joins TRBV5-4 to TRBJ1-1; D perhaps matches TRBD1 (6 bases). This CDR3 contains 13 residues. Deletions cut 2 bases from V and 7 bases from J, with 12 bases between. CDR1 and CDR2 (germline): SGHNT, YYREEE (reference sequence). The CDR3 sequence: CASSLPGQVEAFF. The CDR3 nucleotides are TGTGCCAGCAGCTTACCGGGACAAGTTGAAGCTTTCTTT.

This clone was seen a handful of times. The V gene is TRBV7-2, the J gene TRBJ2-7; the D gene is possibly TRBD1 (6 bases). CDR1 is SGHTA, CDR2 FQGNSA, per germline. Trimming shortened V by 2 bases and J by 2 bases, and 13 bases separated the two germline ends. The CDR3 sequence is 15 residues long. DNA for the CDR3: TGTGCCAGCAGCTTATCCCCCGGACAGACCTACGAGCAGTACTTC. Translation: CASSLSPGQTYEQYF.

The rearrangement links TRBV7-9 to TRBJ2-5; 12 bases line up with TRBD2. CDR1 is SEHNR, CDR2 FQNEAQ, per germline (reference sequence). V shed 5 bases and J 2 bases; nucleotides not matched to a gene: 6. The CDR3 length is 16 residues. CDR3 residues: CASSPRTSGVQETQYF. For the CDR3, the DNA is TGTGCCAGCAGCCCTAGGACTAGCGGGGTTCAAGAGACCCAGTACTTC. Looking up the rest from reference TRBV7-9 and TRBJ2-5 gives the full variable domain: DTGVSQNPRHKITKRGQNVTFRCDPISEHNRLYWYRQTLGQGPEFLTYFQNEAQLEKSRLLSDRFSAERPKGSFSTLEIQRTEQGDSAMYLCASSPRTSGVQETQYFGPGTRLLVL.

The chain joins TRBV7-9 to TRBJ1-4; D is possibly TRBD1 (5 bases). V was clipped by 5 bases and J by 7 bases, with 17 bases between them. CDR1 and CDR2 from the germline V gene are SEHNR and FQNEAQ (reference sequence). The CDR3 sequence is 15 residues long. The CDR3 DNA sequence: TGTGCCAGCAGCCCTTACAGGAGACTAGTTGAAAAACTGTTTTTT. Translation: CASSPYRRLVEKLFF.

The chain uses TRBV6-1 and TRBJ1-1; 11 bases map to TRBD1. This CDR3 comprises 17 residues. With 4 bases clipped from V and 2 bases from J, the junction kept 9 bases outside the gene matches. Germline assignment: CDR1 MNHNS and CDR2 SASEGT. The CDR3 here is CASSATGQGVLNTEAFF. DNA of the CDR3: TGTGCCAGCAGTGCAACGGGACAGGGGGTTTTAAACACTGAAGCTTTCTTT.

The chain employs TRBV19 and TRBJ2-7; 8 bases agree with TRBD1. The junction had 9 bases not matched to a gene; V was cut back by 11 bases and J by 0 bases. The germline V gene has CDR1 LNHDA and CDR2 SQIVND (reference sequence). The CDR3 runs to 14 residues. CDR3 DNA sequence: TGTGCCTCTACGACTACAGGGGGCTCCTACGAGCAGTACTTC. This sequence encodes CASTTTGGSYEQYF.

This clone was picked up one time. The V gene is TRBV27, the J gene TRBJ2-1; D remains ambiguous. Germline V gives CDR1 MNHEY, CDR2 SMNVEV (reference sequence). Between the trimmed V and J ends, which lost 6 bases and 1 base, there was a span of 19 bases. CDR3 size: 17 residues. CDR3 sequence reads: CASRPPTETSSYNEQFF. DNA for the CDR3: TGTGCCAGCAGACCCCCGACGGAGACCTCTTCCTACAATGAGCAGTTCTTC.

V is TRBV15 and J is TRBJ1-5; 7 bases line up with TRBD1. Losses at the gene ends were 0 bases for V and 5 bases for J; bases not matched to a gene: 7. The CDR3 runs to 16 residues. Germline lookup yields CDR1 LNHNV and CDR2 YYDKDF (reference sequence). CDR3 nucleotides: TGTGCCACCAGCAGAGATCGAGGGGGCGAAGATCAGCCCCAGCATTTT. This gives the protein CATSRDRGGEDQPQHF. Full variable domain (rest looked up from reference TRBV15 and TRBJ1-5): DAMVIQNPRYQVTQFGKPVTLSCSQTLNHNVMYWYQQKSSQAPKLLFHYYDKDFNNEADTPDNFQSRRPNTSFCFLDIRSPGLGDTAMYLCATSRDRGGEDQPQHFGDGTRLSIL.